A single sample is the source of the 21 T cell receptor beta chains below, sequenced in a study of circulating and synovial CD4+ cells in juvenile arthritis (dated by TCRdb to the mid-2010s). Libraries were prepared through the immunoSEQ multiplex PCR assay. Held by TCRdb, this immuneACCESS table contains in-frame sequences only and omits some clones. Under half of the omission traces to an unresolved V gene where checked; the cause of the rest is unknown. The sample contains under 35,000 clones, over 85% of them found a single time. The ten largest make up 2.9% of the sample. Sequencing was carried out using CD4+ T cells from blood. The receptors derive from a human donor with juvenile idiopathic arthritis.

V is TRBV4-1 and J is TRBJ2-2; perhaps TRBD1 as D (5 bases). The CDR3 contains 17 residues. Trimming cost V 1 base and J 4 bases, with 16 bases left between them. Germline loops: CDR1 MGHRA, CDR2 YSYEKL. This CDR3 is CASSQGTLGPRTGELFF. Here the CDR3 DNA reads TGCGCCAGCAGCCAAGGGACACTCGGACCCCGCACCGGGGAGCTGTTTTTT.

The count of this clone is one. This chain connects TRBV5-6 to TRBJ2-1; D may be TRBD2 (6 bases). The V end lost 0 bases, the J end lost 7 bases, and 17 bases lay between the germline ends. This CDR3 region has 16 residues. Germline CDR1 reads SGHDT; CDR2 reads YYEEEE. For the CDR3, the DNA is TGTGCCAGCAGCTTGGGAGCGGGCTCGGTTAAGAATGAGCAGTTCTTC. Its translation is CASSLGAGSVKNEQFF. The variable domain in full, completed from reference TRBV5-6 and TRBJ2-1, reads DAGVTQSPTHLIKTRGQQVTLRCSPKSGHDTVSWYQQALGQGPQFIFQYYEEEERQRGNFPDRFSGHQFPNYSSELNVNALLLGDSALYLCASSLGAGSVKNEQFFGPGTRLTVL.

CDR3 DNA sequence: TGTGCCAGCAGTTTATCGGGCACTGAAGCTTTCTTT. Its translation: CASSLSGTEAFF. The J gene is TRBJ1-1, the V gene TRBV28; D not certain. The V gene lost 1 base and the J gene lost 4 bases, with 4 bases spanning the gap. Germline CDR1 reads MDHEN; CDR2 reads SYDVKM. This CDR3 comprises 12 residues.

The chain uses TRBV27 and TRBJ1-1; D may be TRBD1 (5 bases). The CDR3 runs 14 residues. The germline V and J ends were trimmed by 5 bases and 2 bases, with 12 bases remaining between them. Germline-derived CDR1 and CDR2 are MNHEY and SMNVEV (reference sequence). CDR3 bases: TGTGCCAGCAGTCCTGGTTGGGGCAACACTGAAGCTTTCTTT. Translating gives CASSPGWGNTEAFF.

The chain is built from TRBV4-2 and TRBJ2-1; a weak D match, TRBD2 (5 bases). Germline V gene sequence: CDR1 LGHNA, CDR2 YNFKEQ. The V and J ends lost 4 bases and 8 bases respectively, with 6 bases between them. The CDR3 covers 11 residues. In nucleotides, the CDR3 is TGTGCCAGCAGCCGGGAGTATGAGCAGTTCTTC. As protein: CASSREYEQFF.

The CDR3 loop reads CASSPRDRGYEQYF. CDR3 coding DNA: TGTGCCAGCAGCCCGCGGGACAGGGGCTACGAGCAGTACTTC. V is TRBV9 and J is TRBJ2-7; 10 bases agree with TRBD1. This CDR3 comprises 14 residues. Looked up from germline, CDR1 is SGDLS and CDR2 is YYNGEE. J was trimmed by 3 bases and V by 4 bases; bases with no gene match: 4.

The chain combines TRBV18 with TRBJ1-5, with TRBD1 matching over 8 bases. Germline lookup yields CDR1 KGHSH and CDR2 LQKENI. V lost 3 bases, J lost 6 bases, and 10 bases stayed unmatched. The CDR3 runs to 16 residues. The CDR3 DNA sequence: TGTGCCAGCTCACCTAGGACAGGGTTAAGCGGTCAGCCCCAGCATTTT. This codes for CASSPRTGLSGQPQHF.

The chain carries TRBV6-1 and TRBJ2-1, with a possible D match to TRBD1 (6 bases). The CDR3 runs 13 residues. CDR1 MNHNS and CDR2 SASEGT come from the germline V gene. Trimming took 0 bases from V and 10 from J, leaving 10 bases between them. The CDR3, as DNA: TGTGCCAGCAGTGAAGCTAAGGGGACAGAGCAGTTCTTC. This encodes CASSEAKGTEQFF.

J is TRBJ2-2 and V is TRBV7-3; 8 bases line up with TRBD2. V lost 5 bases, J lost 7 bases, and 9 bases stayed unmatched. Germline V gene sequence: CDR1 SGHTA, CDR2 FQGTGA. The CDR3 totals 15 residues. CDR3 loop: CASSPSGWMGGELFF. The CDR3 DNA sequence: TGTGCCAGCAGCCCTAGCGGGTGGATGGGCGGGGAGCTGTTTTTT. The full variable domain, completed using reference TRBV7-3 and TRBJ2-2, is GAGVSQTPSNKVTEKGKYVELRCDPISGHTALYWYRQSLGQGPEFLIYFQGTGAADDSGLPNDRFFAVRPEGSVSTLKIQRTERGDSAVYLCASSPSGWMGGELFFGEGSRLTVL.

In this sample, this clone turned up once. V is TRBV28 and J is TRBJ1-1, with D maybe TRBD1 (6 bases). Germline loops: CDR1 MDHEN, CDR2 SYDVKM. Trimming took 6 bases from V and 3 from J, leaving 20 bases between them. The CDR3 totals 16 residues. The CDR3 protein is CASRPRDTPPHTEAFF. The CDR3 bases are TGTGCCAGCAGACCCCGGGACACTCCCCCGCACACTGAAGCTTTCTTT.

V is TRBV7-9 and J is TRBJ2-2, with 10 bases that match TRBD1. This CDR3 comprises 15 residues. With V trimmed by 8 bases and J by 6 bases, 9 bases remained unmatched. Per the germline V gene, CDR1 is SEHNR and CDR2 is FQNEAQ (reference sequence). As DNA, the CDR3 is TGTGCCAGCCTCCGAGGGACAGGGGTGTCCGGGGAGCTGTTTTTT. Translating it yields CASLRGTGVSGELFF.

The chain couples TRBV28 to TRBJ2-3; 9 nucleotides match TRBD1. In germline, CDR1 is MDHEN, CDR2 SYDVKM. The V segment lost 5 bases and the J segment 0 bases; nucleotides outside the gene matches: 18. The CDR3 spans 20 residues. The CDR3 here is CASSVTGTGYRARSTDTQYF. CDR3 bases: TGTGCCAGCAGTGTCACCGGGACAGGGTATCGCGCCCGTAGCACAGATACGCAGTATTTT.

The chain combines TRBV10-1 with TRBJ2-7; maybe TRBD2 (5 bases). V gave up 2 bases and J gave up 1 base, with 12 bases separating them. The germline V gene encodes CDR1 WNHNN and CDR2 SYGVQD (reference sequence). This CDR3 has 15 residues. The CDR3 spells CASSEKPSWSYEQYF. In DNA, the CDR3 is TGCGCCAGCAGTGAGAAGCCTAGCTGGTCCTACGAGCAGTACTTC.

This chain uses TRBV18 with TRBJ2-7; TRBD1 matches at 9 bases. Unmatched junction bases numbered 4, after V lost 6 bases and J lost 1 base. This CDR3 is 14 amino acids long. CDR1 KGHSH and CDR2 LQKENI come from the germline V gene. CDR3 nucleotide sequence: TGTGCCAGCTCGACGGGACAGGGTTCCTACGAGCAGTACTTC. Translated: CASSTGQGSYEQYF.

This chain connects TRBV6-5 to TRBJ2-7; TRBD1 might be the D (6 bases). Germline V gene sequence: CDR1 MNHEY, CDR2 SVGAGI. The CDR3 extends over 12 amino acids. V was clipped by 6 bases and J by 1 base, with 7 bases between them. The CDR3 nucleotides are TGTGCCAGCAGACAGGGATCCTACGAGCAGTACTTC. This encodes CASRQGSYEQYF.

The chain recombines TRBV5-1 with TRBJ1-2; 7 nucleotides agree with TRBD1. The V gene's germline CDR1 is SGHRS and CDR2 YFSETQ. The CDR3 totals 14 residues. Trimming at V came to 0 bases and at J to 8 bases, leaving 7 bases not matched to a gene. CDR3 DNA: TGCGCCAGCAGCTTGGCCGCACAGGGGTTGGGCTACACCTTC. The encoded protein is CASSLAAQGLGYTF.

The chain joins TRBV5-8 to TRBJ2-1; 7 bases line up with TRBD1. CDR3 length: 16 residues. V lost 5 bases and J lost 0; bases outside the gene matches: 8. Germline loops: CDR1 SGHTS, CDR2 YDEGEE. The CDR3 DNA reads as TGTGCCAGCAGAAGAACTTCAGGGGGCTCCTACAATGAGCAGTTCTTC. Encoded protein: CASRRTSGGSYNEQFF.

This chain links TRBV5-4 with TRBJ2-3, with 8 bases identical to TRBD1. Germline CDR1 SGHNT, CDR2 YYREEE (reference sequence). The junction had 8 bases not matched to a gene; V was cut back by 3 bases and J by 5 bases. The CDR3 covers 15 residues. The CDR3 DNA is TGTGCCAGCAGCTCCCGACAGGGGAAGGGAGATACGCAGTATTTT. Translated, it gives CASSSRQGKGDTQYF.

The chain couples TRBV7-9 to TRBJ2-7, with 11 bases identical to TRBD2. The germline V gene has CDR1 SEHNR and CDR2 FQNEAQ (reference sequence). J was trimmed by 2 bases and V by 3 bases; bases with no gene match: 9. The CDR3 totals 17 residues. In DNA form, the CDR3 reads TGTGCCAGCAGCTTCCATCGGACTAGCGGGTCGCCCTACGAGCAGTACTTC. Encoded protein: CASSFHRTSGSPYEQYF.

The chain couples TRBV7-9 to TRBJ2-3, with D unresolved. Trimming left V 4 bases short and J 2 bases short, with 10 bases between. The CDR3 loop spans 14 amino acids. Germline V gene lookup returns CDR1 SEHNR and CDR2 FQNEAQ (reference sequence). DNA for the CDR3: TGTGCCAGCAGCTATACAGCTTTCACAGATACGCAGTATTTT. It encodes CASSYTAFTDTQYF.

This clone came up once. The rearrangement joins TRBV5-8 to TRBJ1-2; tentatively, D is TRBD1 (6 bases). The germline V gene has CDR1 SGHTS and CDR2 YDEGEE. The CDR3 consists of 15 residues. Trimming left V 0 bases short and J 4 bases short, with 13 bases between. The CDR3 nucleotides are TGTGCCAGCAGCTTGGCCAATACAGGGAGCTATGGCTACACCTTC. It translates to CASSLANTGSYGYTF.